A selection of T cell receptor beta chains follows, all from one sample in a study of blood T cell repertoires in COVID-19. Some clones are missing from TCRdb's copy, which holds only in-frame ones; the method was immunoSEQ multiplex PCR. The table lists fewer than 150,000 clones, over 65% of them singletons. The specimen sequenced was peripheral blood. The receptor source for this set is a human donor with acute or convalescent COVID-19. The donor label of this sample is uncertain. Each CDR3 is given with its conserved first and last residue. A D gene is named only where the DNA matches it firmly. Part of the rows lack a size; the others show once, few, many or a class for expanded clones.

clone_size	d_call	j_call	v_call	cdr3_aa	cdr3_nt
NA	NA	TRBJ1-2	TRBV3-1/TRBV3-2	CASSPSSREGYGYTF	TGTGCCAGCAGCCCTTCCTCGCGGGAAGGCTATGGCTACACCTTC
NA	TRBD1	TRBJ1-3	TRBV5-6	CASSPRDRRNTIYF	TGTGCCAGCAGCCCGCGGGACAGGAGAAACACCATATATTTT
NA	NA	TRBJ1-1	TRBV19	CASIFRGGTEAFF	TGTGCCAGTATCTTTCGTGGGGGGACTGAAGCTTTCTTT
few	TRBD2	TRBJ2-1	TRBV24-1	CATSERGLADNEQFF	TGTGCCACCAGTGAGCGGGGACTAGCGGATAATGAGCAGTTCTTC
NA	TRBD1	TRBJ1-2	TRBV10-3	CAITRDRGAYGYTF	TGTGCCATCACCCGGGACAGAGGAGCCTATGGCTACACCTTC
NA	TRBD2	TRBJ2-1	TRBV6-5	CASGWSGRPNNEQFF	TGTGCCAGCGGGTGGAGCGGGAGGCCGAACAATGAGCAGTTCTTC
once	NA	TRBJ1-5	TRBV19	CASRQQGDPSNQPQHF	TGTGCCAGTCGACAACAGGGTGATCCGAGCAATCAGCCCCAGCATTTT
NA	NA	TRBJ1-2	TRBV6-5	CASSYTASSTVLTF	TGTGCCAGCAGTTACACCGCCTCTTCGACAGTTCTCACCTTC
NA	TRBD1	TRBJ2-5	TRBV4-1	CASSQVPTGKETQYF	TGCGCCAGCAGCCAAGTACCGACAGGGAAAGAGACCCAGTACTTC
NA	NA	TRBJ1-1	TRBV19	CASSIDPFGRNTEAFF	TGTGCCAGTAGTATAGACCCTTTTGGGAGGAACACTGAAGCTTTCTTT
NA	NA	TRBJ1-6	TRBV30	CAWSDKTAQPLHF	TGTGCCTGGAGCGATAAGACAGCCCAACCCCTCCACTTT
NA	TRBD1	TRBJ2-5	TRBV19	CASSVQGAPQETQYF	TGTGCCAGTAGTGTCCAGGGGGCCCCCCAAGAGACCCAGTACTTC
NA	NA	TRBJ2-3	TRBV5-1	CASSLGWGGTDTQYF	TGCGCCAGCAGCTTGGGCTGGGGCGGTACAGATACGCAGTATTTT
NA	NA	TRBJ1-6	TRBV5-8	CASSFFGGAYNSPLHF	TGTGCCAGCAGCTTCTTTGGGGGGGCCTATAATTCACCCCTCCACTTT
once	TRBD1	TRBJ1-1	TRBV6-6	CASSPRGQSYTEAFF	TGTGCCAGCAGCCCCAGGGGACAGAGTTACACTGAAGCTTTCTTT
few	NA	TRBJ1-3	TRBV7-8	CASSKPAAGNTIYF	TGTGCCAGCAGCAAACCCGCGGCTGGAAACACCATATATTTT
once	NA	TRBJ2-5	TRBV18	CASSRGTVQETQYF	TGTGCCAGCTCGCGCGGGACAGTCCAAGAGACCCAGTACTTC
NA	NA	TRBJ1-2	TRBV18	CASSPPGRGIYGYTF	TGTGCCAGCTCACCACCGGGACGGGGGATCTATGGCTACACCTTC
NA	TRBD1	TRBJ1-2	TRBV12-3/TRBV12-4	CASSRDRDYGYTF	TGTGCCAGCAGCAGGGACAGGGACTATGGCTACACCTTC
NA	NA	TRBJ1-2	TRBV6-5	CASSAPGYGYTF	TGTGCCAGCAGCGCCCCCGGGTATGGCTACACCTTC
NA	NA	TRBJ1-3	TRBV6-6	CASRLSGVGRGNTIYF	TGTGCCAGCAGACTTTCCGGGGTCGGGAGGGGAAACACCATATATTTT
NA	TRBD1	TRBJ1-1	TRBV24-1	CATSGQGARGAFF	TGTGCCACCTCGGGACAGGGGGCCCGTGGAGCTTTCTTT
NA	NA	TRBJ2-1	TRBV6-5	CASSFTSGALTFF	TGTGCCAGCAGCTTCACATCAGGGGCCCTGACGTTCTTC
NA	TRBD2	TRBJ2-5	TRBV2	CASSERGEYQETQYF	TGTGCCAGCAGTGAACGGGGGGAGTACCAAGAGACCCAGTACTTC
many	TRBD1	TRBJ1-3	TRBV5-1	CASSYYPGTGGNTGNTIYF	TGCGCCAGCAGTTATTATCCCGGGACAGGGGGCAATACTGGAAACACCATATATTTT
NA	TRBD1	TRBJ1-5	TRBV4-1	CASSQDRGTGGIHQPQHF	TGCGCCAGCAGCCAAGATAGGGGGACAGGGGGCATCCATCAGCCCCAGCATTTT
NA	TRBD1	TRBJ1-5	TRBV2	CASSGQGGNQPQHF	TGTGCCAGCTCCGGACAGGGAGGCAATCAGCCCCAGCATTTT
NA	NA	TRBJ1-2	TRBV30	CAWSASRGYTF	TGTGCCTGGAGTGCTTCGAGGGGCTACACCTTC
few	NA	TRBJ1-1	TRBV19	CASSILSRGAFDREAFF	TGTGCCAGTAGTATCTTATCCCGGGGGGCGTTCGATCGTGAAGCTTTCTTT
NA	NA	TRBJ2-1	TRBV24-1	CATSDLSSSYNEQFF	TGTGCCACCAGTGATTTGTCTAGCTCCTACAATGAGCAGTTCTTC
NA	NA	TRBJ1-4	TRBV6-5	CASSPAGATNEKLFF	TGTGCCAGCAGCCCCGCCGGGGCAACTAATGAAAAACTGTTTTTT
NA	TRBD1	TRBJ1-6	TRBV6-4	CASSDTGENSPLHF	TGTGCCAGCAGTGATACAGGGGAGAATTCACCCCTCCACTTT
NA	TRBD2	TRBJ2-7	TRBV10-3	CAISDQAGGPYEQYF	TGTGCCATCAGTGACCAAGCGGGGGGGCCCTACGAGCAGTACTTC
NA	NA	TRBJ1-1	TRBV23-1	CASSQLGQTYNTEAFF	TGCGCCAGCAGTCAATTGGGGCAGACCTATAACACTGAAGCTTTCTTT
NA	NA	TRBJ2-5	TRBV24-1	CATSAPGTSARETQYF	TGTGCCACCAGTGCCCCCGGGACATCTGCACGAGAGACCCAGTACTTC
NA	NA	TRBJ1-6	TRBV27	CASRGGGGSPLHF	TGTGCCAGCAGGGGTGGAGGCGGTTCACCCCTCCACTTT
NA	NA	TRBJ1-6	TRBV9	CASSVNPTDSPLHF	TGTGCCAGCAGCGTAAACCCCACGGATTCACCCCTCCACTTT
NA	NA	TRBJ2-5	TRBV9	CASSMEDGGTQYF	TGTGCCAGCAGCATGGAGGATGGAGGGACCCAGTACTTC
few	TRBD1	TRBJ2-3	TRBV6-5	CASRQGTPDTQYF	TGTGCCAGCAGACAGGGGACCCCAGATACGCAGTATTTT
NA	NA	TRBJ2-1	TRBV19	CASRSRTGTYNEQFF	TGTGCCAGTAGGAGTCGTACAGGAACCTACAATGAGCAGTTCTTC
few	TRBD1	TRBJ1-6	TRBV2	CASRGTANSPLHF	TGTGCCAGCAGGGGGACAGCCAATTCACCCCTCCACTTT
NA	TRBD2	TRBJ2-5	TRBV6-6	CASSYGLAGGGETQYF	TGTGCCAGCAGTTACGGACTAGCGGGGGGTGGTGAGACCCAGTACTTC
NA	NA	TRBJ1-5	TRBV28	CASRRDRNNQPQHF	TGTGCCAGCAGGCGAGACAGGAACAATCAGCCCCAGCATTTT
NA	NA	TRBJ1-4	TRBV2	CASRNGSRGVFRNEKLFF	TGTGCCAGCAGGAATGGGTCCAGGGGCGTCTTCAGGAATGAAAAACTGTTTTTT
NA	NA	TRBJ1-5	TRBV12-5	CASGLVLRQGNQPQHF	TGTGCTAGTGGTTTGGTATTACGGCAGGGCAATCAGCCCCAGCATTTT
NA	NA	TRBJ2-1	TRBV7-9	CASSLWTNNEQFF	TGTGCCAGCAGCTTATGGACAAACAATGAGCAGTTCTTC
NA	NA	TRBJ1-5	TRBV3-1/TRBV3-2	CASSQGAREPQHF	TGTGCCAGCAGCCAGGGGGCTAGGGAGCCCCAGCATTTT
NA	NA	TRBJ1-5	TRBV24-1	CATSVGNQPQHF	TGTGCCACCAGTGTAGGCAATCAGCCCCAGCATTTT
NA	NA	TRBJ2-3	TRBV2	CASSEALPGDTQYF	TGTGCCAGCAGTGAAGCGCTTCCCGGGGATACGCAGTATTTT
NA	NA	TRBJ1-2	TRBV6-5	CASSPDTDYGYTF	TGTGCCAGCAGTCCGGACACGGACTATGGCTACACCTTC
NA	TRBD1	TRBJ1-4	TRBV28	CASSSLTGGQEKLFF	TGTGCCAGCAGCTCTTTGACAGGGGGACAAGAAAAACTGTTTTTT
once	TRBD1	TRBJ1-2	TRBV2	CASSGDRKIGYTF	TGTGCCAGCAGCGGGGACAGGAAGATTGGCTACACCTTC
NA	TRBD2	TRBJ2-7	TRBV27	CASSLLRGGAYEQYF	TGTGCCAGCAGTTTATTGCGGGGGGGGGCATACGAGCAGTACTTC
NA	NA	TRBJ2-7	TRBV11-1	CASSPHVEAYEQYF	TGTGCCAGCAGCCCCCATGTGGAGGCCTACGAGCAGTACTTC
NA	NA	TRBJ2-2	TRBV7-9	CASSLEPRGGTGELFF	TGTGCCAGCAGCTTAGAACCGCGAGGGGGCACCGGGGAGCTGTTTTTT
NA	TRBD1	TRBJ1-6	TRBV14	CASSHGTGYNSPLHF	TGTGCCAGCAGCCACGGGACAGGCTATAATTCACCCCTCCACTTT
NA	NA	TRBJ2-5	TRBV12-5	CASGLGSGPQETQYF	TGTGCTAGTGGTTTGGGTAGCGGACCTCAAGAGACCCAGTACTTC
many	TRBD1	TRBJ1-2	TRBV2	CASSATGAGGYTF	TGTGCCAGCAGCGCCACAGGGGCGGGGGGCTACACCTTC